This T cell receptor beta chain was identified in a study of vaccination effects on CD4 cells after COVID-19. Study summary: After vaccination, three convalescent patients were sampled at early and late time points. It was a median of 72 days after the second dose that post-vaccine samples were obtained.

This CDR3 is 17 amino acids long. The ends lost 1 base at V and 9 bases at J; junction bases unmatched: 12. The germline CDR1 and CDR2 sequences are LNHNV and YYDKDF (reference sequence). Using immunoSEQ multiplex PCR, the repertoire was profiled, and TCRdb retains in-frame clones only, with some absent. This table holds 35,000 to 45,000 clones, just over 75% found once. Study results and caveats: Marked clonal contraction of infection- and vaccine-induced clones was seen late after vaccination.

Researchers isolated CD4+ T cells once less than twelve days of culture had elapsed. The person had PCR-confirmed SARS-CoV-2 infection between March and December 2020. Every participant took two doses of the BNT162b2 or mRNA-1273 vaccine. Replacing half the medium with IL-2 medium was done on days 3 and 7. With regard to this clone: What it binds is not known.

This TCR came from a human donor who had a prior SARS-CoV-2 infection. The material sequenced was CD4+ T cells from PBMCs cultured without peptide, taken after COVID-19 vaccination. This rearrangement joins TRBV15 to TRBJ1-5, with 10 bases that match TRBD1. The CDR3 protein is CATSRGSGQGDLRPQHF. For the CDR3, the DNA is TGTGCCACCAGCAGAGGGTCCGGACAGGGGGACCTACGGCCCCAGCATTTT.